Below, 11 T cell receptor beta chains from the same sample are listed, as sequenced in a study of T cell responses to AZD1222 COVID-19 vaccine. TCRdb keeps only in-frame clones here, not all; method: immunoSEQ multiplex PCR. The table has fewer than 120,000 clones, just under 95% seen once. The sample in question was peripheral blood, obtained on day 0 of AZD1222 vaccination. The origin of the receptors is an adult in good health.

The chain couples TRBV28 to TRBJ1-1; maybe TRBD1 (6 bases). Germline lookup yields CDR1 MDHEN and CDR2 SYDVKM. The V end was cut by 7 bases, the J end by 6 bases, with 24 bases between. The length of the CDR3 is 16 residues. CDR3: CASISTGGPVAAEAFF. CDR3 nucleotide sequence: TGTGCCAGCATCTCTACCGGGGGCCCGGTCGCCGCTGAAGCTTTCTTT.

This clone has just one count. The chain employs TRBV6-1 and TRBJ1-1, with a tentative D call TRBD1 (6 bases). Germline CDR1 reads MNHNS; CDR2 reads SASEGT. Trimming left V 1 base short and J 2 bases short, with 11 bases between. The CDR3 has 15 amino acids. The CDR3 DNA sequence: TGTGCCAGCAGTGAAGGGCTACAGGGCAACACTGAAGCTTTCTTT. Its translation: CASSEGLQGNTEAFF.

This chain uses TRBV5-1 with TRBJ1-4; weak D call: TRBD1 (5 bases). V lost 0 bases and J 3 bases, leaving 9 bases between the germline ends. The length of the CDR3 is 15 residues. Per the germline V gene, CDR1 is SGHRS and CDR2 is YFSETQ. This CDR3 is CASSLEAGPNEKLFF. CDR3 nucleotides: TGCGCCAGCAGCTTGGAAGCAGGGCCTAATGAAAAACTGTTTTTT.

The chain combines TRBV10-3 with TRBJ2-1; maybe TRBD1 (5 bases). The V gene lost 2 bases and the J gene lost 8 bases, with 16 bases spanning the gap. CDR1 and CDR2 from the germline V gene are ENHRY and SYGVKD. The CDR3 has 15 residues. The CDR3 protein is CAISEPQLRGHEQFF. In nucleotides, the CDR3 is TGTGCCATCAGTGAGCCCCAACTAAGGGGCCATGAGCAGTTCTTC.

This rearrangement joins TRBV7-4 to TRBJ1-3, with D hard to call. This CDR3 spans 16 amino acids. Germline V gives CDR1 SGHVT, CDR2 SQSDAQ. Deletions cut 2 bases from V and 2 bases from J, with 13 bases between. The DNA for the CDR3 is TGTGCCAGCAGCTTATCCCAGGTAAGGGCTGGAAACACCATATATTTT. Translation gives CASSLSQVRAGNTIYF. Full variable domain (remainder filled in from reference TRBV7-4 and TRBJ1-3): GAGVSQSPRYKVAKRGRDVALRCDSISGHVTLYWYRQTLGQGSEVLTYSQSDAQRDKSGRPSGRFSAERPERSVSTLKIQRTEQGDSAVYLCASSLSQVRAGNTIYFGEGSWLTVV.

This chain uses TRBV5-5 with TRBJ2-5; D remains unclear. V was pared by 1 base and J by 10 bases, with 8 bases between. Per the germline V gene, CDR1 is SGHKS and CDR2 is YYEKEE (reference sequence). The CDR3 sequence is 11 residues long. The DNA for the CDR3 is TGTGCCAGCAGCTTGTGGGCGAACCAGTACTTC. It translates to CASSLWANQYF.

V is TRBV24-1 and J is TRBJ1-2, with 8 bases lining up with TRBD1. Per germline, CDR1 KGHDR and CDR2 SFDVKD. V lost 6 bases, J lost 5 bases, and 7 bases stayed unmatched. This CDR3 region has 14 residues. This CDR3 reads CATSTSTGVYGYTF. CDR3 sequence (DNA): TGTGCCACCAGTACGTCGACAGGGGTGTATGGCTACACCTTC.

The rearrangement uses TRBV4-2 and TRBJ2-7, with 7 bases fitting TRBD2. CDR3 size: 13 residues. Germline V gene lookup returns CDR1 LGHNA and CDR2 YNFKEQ. With 5 bases clipped from V and 6 bases from J, the junction kept 7 bases outside the gene matches. CDR3 region: CASSGREGTEQYF. The CDR3, as DNA: TGTGCCAGCAGCGGGAGGGAGGGGACCGAGCAGTACTTC.

The rearrangement uses TRBV4-2 and TRBJ1-6; D remains ambiguous. Germline CDR1 and CDR2: LGHNA and YNFKEQ. The length of the CDR3 is 14 residues. The V end was cut by 0 bases, the J end by 8 bases, with 8 bases between. The CDR3 sequence is CASSQDRRDSPLHF. CDR3 DNA: TGTGCCAGCAGCCAAGACAGACGCGATTCACCCCTCCACTTT.

This clone was detected only a few times. V usage is TRBV29-1 and J usage is TRBJ1-3; 9 bases line up with TRBD1. The germline CDR1 and CDR2 sequences are SQVTM and ANQGSEA. The CDR3 sequence is 13 residues long. After removal of 5 bases from V and 2 bases from J, the junction contained 1 base not matched to a gene. CDR3 amino acids: CSVRTGAGNTIYF. The CDR3 DNA reads as TGCAGCGTTCGGACAGGGGCTGGAAACACCATATATTTT.

This clone was seen only once. The chain is built from TRBV6-1 and TRBJ1-1; weak D call: TRBD1 (5 bases). The CDR3 consists of 14 residues. With 1 base removed from V and 5 bases from J, the gap between germline ends came to 11 bases. Germline V CDR1 and CDR2: MNHNS, SASEGT. For the CDR3, the DNA is TGTGCCAGCAGTGAAGGCGGCAGGGTAACTGAAGCTTTCTTT. This sequence encodes CASSEGGRVTEAFF.